The T cell receptor beta chain under discussion was sequenced for a study of cytomegalovirus exposure and HLA in healthy donors. Study-level results: An analysis done earlier found most TCR beta V segments productive about 87% or about 30% of the time. CMV serostatus was the sole immune exposure information available.

Primers: 60 Vbeta forward and 13 Jbeta reverse. Some clones are missing from TCRdb's copy, which holds only in-frame ones; the method was immunoSEQ multiplex PCR. This sample yields 100,000 to 150,000 clones, of which 75% to 85% are seen a single time; 5.5% to 7% belongs to the top ten. V lost 2 bases and J 4 bases, leaving 11 bases between the germline ends. This CDR3 has 14 residues. Germline assignment: CDR1 SEHNR and CDR2 FQNEAQ (reference sequence). Regarding this clone: Its matching antigen is unknown.

Healthy individuals who donated bone marrow served as the donors. The chain couples TRBV7-9 to TRBJ1-1; D is possibly TRBD1 (6 bases). The sequence came from a woman aged 40 to 50 in good health and CMV-seropositive. The sample taken for sequencing was PBMCs. The CDR3 spells CASSLSSGVTEAFF. DNA for the CDR3: TGTGCCAGCAGCTTATCCTCAGGGGTCACTGAAGCTTTCTTT.